This T cell receptor (beta chain) was sequenced during a study of blood T cell repertoires in COVID-19. Study details: COVID-19 samples collected from the United States, Italy and Spain covered acute and convalescent phases.

Per the original data handling: Reference gene primer amplification gave nucleated cell count estimates. Libraries were prepared by immunoSEQ multiplex PCR; TCRdb keeps only in-frame clonotypes and omits some of them. V and J calls and clone size are as listed in that table; D and trimming were resolved from the DNA. Of around 60,000 clones detected, more than 80% appear once; the ten largest clones hold 1.3%. The germline gives CDR1 SGDLS, CDR2 YYNGEE. The ends were cut back, 5 bases at V and 5 bases at J, with 16 bases in the middle. The CDR3 is 14 amino acids. This clone has a single count. The sample comprised peripheral blood. The receptor was derived from an elderly woman with acute or convalescent COVID-19. The chain uses TRBV9 and TRBJ1-1; D uncertain. The CDR3 here is CASSLTITGTEAFF. The CDR3 DNA sequence: TGTGCCAGCAGTCTTACTATAACCGGTACTGAAGCTTTCTTT.